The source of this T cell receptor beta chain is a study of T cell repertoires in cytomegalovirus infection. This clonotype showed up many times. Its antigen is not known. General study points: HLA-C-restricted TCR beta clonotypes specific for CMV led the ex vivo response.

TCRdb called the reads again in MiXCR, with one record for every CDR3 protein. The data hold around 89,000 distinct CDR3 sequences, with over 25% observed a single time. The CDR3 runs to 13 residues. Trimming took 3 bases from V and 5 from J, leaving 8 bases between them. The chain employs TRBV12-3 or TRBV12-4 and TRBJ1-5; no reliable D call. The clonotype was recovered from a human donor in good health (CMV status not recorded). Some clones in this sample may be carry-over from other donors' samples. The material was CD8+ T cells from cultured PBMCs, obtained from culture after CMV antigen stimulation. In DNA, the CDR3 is TGTGCCAGCAGTTTCGCGGGATATCAGCCCCAGCATTTT. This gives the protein CASSFAGYQPQHF.